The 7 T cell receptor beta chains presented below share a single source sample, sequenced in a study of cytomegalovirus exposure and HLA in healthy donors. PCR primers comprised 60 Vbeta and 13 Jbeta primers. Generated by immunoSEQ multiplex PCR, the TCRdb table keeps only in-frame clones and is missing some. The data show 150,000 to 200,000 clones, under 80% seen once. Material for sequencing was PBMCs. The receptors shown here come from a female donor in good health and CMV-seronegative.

The CDR3 nucleotides are TGCGCCAGCAGCGCCGCGCCTCGGTCAGCGGCGGGTCGTGGCTACACCTTC. It encodes CASSAAPRSAAGRGYTF. The gene calls are TRBV4-1 and TRBJ1-2; D ambiguous. The V end lost 5 bases, the J end lost 7 bases, and 26 bases lay between the germline ends. Germline-derived CDR1 and CDR2 are MGHRA and YSYEKL. CDR3 length equals 17 residues.

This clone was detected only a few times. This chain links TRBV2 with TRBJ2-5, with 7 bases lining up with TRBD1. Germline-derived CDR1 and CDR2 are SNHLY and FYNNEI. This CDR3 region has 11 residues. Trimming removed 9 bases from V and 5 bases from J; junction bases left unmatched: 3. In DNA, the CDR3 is TGTGCCAGTCAGACAGGGGAGACCCAGTACTTC. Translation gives CASQTGETQYF. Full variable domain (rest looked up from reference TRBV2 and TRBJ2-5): EPEVTQTPSHQVTQMGQEVILRCVPISNHLYFYWYRQILGQKVEFLVSFYNNEISEKSEIFDDQFSVERPDGSNFTLKIRSTKLEDSAMYFCASQTGETQYFGPGTRLLVL.

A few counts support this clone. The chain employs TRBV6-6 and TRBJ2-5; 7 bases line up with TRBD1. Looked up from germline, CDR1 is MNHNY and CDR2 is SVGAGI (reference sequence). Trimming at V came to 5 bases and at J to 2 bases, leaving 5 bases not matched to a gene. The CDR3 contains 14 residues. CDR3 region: CASSTSDRQETQYF. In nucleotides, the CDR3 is TGTGCCAGCAGTACCTCGGACAGGCAAGAGACCCAGTACTTC.

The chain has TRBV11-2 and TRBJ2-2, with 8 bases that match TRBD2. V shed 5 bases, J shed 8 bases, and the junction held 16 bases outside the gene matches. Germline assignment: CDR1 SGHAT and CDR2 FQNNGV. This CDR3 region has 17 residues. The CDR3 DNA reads TGTGCCAGCAGCCCCAGGGCTAGGGCTAGCGGGCAAGGGGAGCTGTTTTTT. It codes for CASSPRARASGQGELFF.

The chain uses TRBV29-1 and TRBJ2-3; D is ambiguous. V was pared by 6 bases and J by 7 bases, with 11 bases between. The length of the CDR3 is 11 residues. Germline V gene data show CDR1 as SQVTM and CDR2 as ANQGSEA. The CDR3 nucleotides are TGCAGCGTGAAGTCTACGAATACGCAGTATTTT. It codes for CSVKSTNTQYF.

The CDR3 spells CSGEGQGVYNEQFF. The CDR3 DNA reads as TGCAGCGGCGAGGGACAGGGGGTTTACAATGAGCAGTTCTTC. V and J are TRBV29-1 and TRBJ2-1, with 11 bases that match TRBD1. The V gene end was trimmed by 7 bases and the J gene end by 4 bases; junction bases not matched to a gene: 6. The germline CDR1 and CDR2 sequences are SQVTM and ANQGSEA. This CDR3 region has 14 residues.

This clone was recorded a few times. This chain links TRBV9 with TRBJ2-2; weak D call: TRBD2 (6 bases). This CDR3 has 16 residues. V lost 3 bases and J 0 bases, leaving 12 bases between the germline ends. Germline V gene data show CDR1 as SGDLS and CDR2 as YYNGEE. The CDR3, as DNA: TGTGCCAGCAGCGGACTAGATAGGACGAACACCGGGGAGCTGTTTTTT. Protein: CASSGLDRTNTGELFF.